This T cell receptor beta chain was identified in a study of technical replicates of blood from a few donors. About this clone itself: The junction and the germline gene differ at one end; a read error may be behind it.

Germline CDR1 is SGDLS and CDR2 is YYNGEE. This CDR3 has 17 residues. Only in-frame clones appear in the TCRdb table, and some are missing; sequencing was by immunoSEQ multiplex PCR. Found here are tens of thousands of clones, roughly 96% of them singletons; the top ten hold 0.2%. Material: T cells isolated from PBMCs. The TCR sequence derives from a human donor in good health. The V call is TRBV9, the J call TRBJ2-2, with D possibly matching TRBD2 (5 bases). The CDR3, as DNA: TGTGCCAGCAGCGTCGAGGAGGTTGTGACTAACAACGGGGAGCTGTTTTTT. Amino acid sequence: CASSVEEVVTNNGELFF.